The 17 T cell receptor beta chains in this list originate from one sample, sequenced in a study of blood T cells in healthy people across ages. Primed by a sample-barcoded 5' primer and a J-beta primer mix, a second PCR proceeded for about 6 to 11 cycles. TCRdb re-called the 5' RACE reads with MiXCR, one entry per CDR3 protein. The sample has over 1,500,000 distinct CDR3 sequences; more than 35% are singletons. Material: blood. The origin of the receptors is a human donor in good health.

This clonotype was counted a few times. V is TRBV3-1 and J is TRBJ2-7; maybe TRBD2 (6 bases). Trimming removed 4 bases from V and 3 bases from J, with 16 bases in between. Germline CDR1 reads LGHDT; CDR2 reads YNNKEL (reference sequence). CDR3 length: 15 residues. The CDR3 loop reads CASSPNAGMLYEQYF. The DNA of the CDR3 is TGTGCCAGCAGCCCTAACGCGGGGATGCTCTACGAGCAGTACTTC.

This clonotype occurred many times. This may stem from a read error, because a much larger clone lies one nucleotide away. The chain couples TRBV7-9 to TRBJ2-3; D gene ambiguous. Germline V CDR1 and CDR2: SEHNR, FQNEAQ (reference sequence). V lost 2 bases, J lost 4 bases, and 1 base lay in between. This CDR3 region has 11 residues. CDR3 in DNA: TGTGCCAGCAGCTTACCAGATACGCAGTATTTT. It codes for CASSLPDTQYF.

This chain links TRBV28 with TRBJ1-2; D gene unclear. The V gene's germline CDR1 is MDHEN and CDR2 SYDVKM. V lost 9 bases, J lost 10 bases, and 15 bases lay in between. The CDR3 totals 11 residues. The CDR3 DNA sequence: TGTGCCAGTTTTGAAAGACCTCTCTACACCTTC. The encoded protein is CASFERPLYTF.

This clonotype was picked up a small number of times. V and J are TRBV7-2 and TRBJ1-2, with 9 nucleotides matching TRBD1. This CDR3 contains 15 residues. Trimming cost V 3 bases and J 1 base; bases outside gene matches: 3. Germline V gene data show CDR1 as SGHTA and CDR2 as FQGNSA. The CDR3 reads CASSFTGGNNYGYTF. CDR3 in DNA: TGTGCCAGCAGCTTCACAGGGGGCAATAACTATGGCTACACCTTC.

This clonotype was seen a handful of times. This chain connects TRBV29-1 to TRBJ1-1, with D possibly being TRBD1 (5 bases). CDR1 is SQVTM and CDR2 is ANQGSEA in the germline V gene. This CDR3 has 13 residues. Trimming took off 4 bases at V and 7 bases at J, with 16 bases between the two ends. CDR3 nucleotide sequence: TGCAGCGTTGCGGGCAGGGAGCATGGTGAAGCTTTCTTT. This codes for CSVAGREHGEAFF.

The chain recombines TRBV12-3 or TRBV12-4 with TRBJ2-1; D not certain. This CDR3 comprises 12 residues. Trimming removed 4 bases from V and 12 bases from J, with 13 bases in between. CDR3 nucleotide sequence: TGTGCCAGCAGTTCGCCCTACGATGGGCAGTTCTTC. Protein product: CASSSPYDGQFF.

The V call is TRBV12-3 or TRBV12-4, the J call TRBJ2-3, with 7 nucleotides matching TRBD2. CDR3 length: 15 amino acids. The junction had 13 bases not matched to a gene; V was cut back by 6 bases and J by 7 bases. The CDR3 coding sequence is TGTGCCAGCAGGATTAGCTGGCGGGGGTTATATACGCAGTATTTT. Its translation is CASRISWRGLYTQYF.

The chain is built from TRBV18 and TRBJ1-2; D is perhaps TRBD1 (6 bases). CDR1 is KGHSH, CDR2 LQKENI, per germline. Trimming took off 5 bases at V and 8 bases at J, with 15 bases between the two ends. CDR3 length: 13 amino acids. The CDR3 DNA reads as TGTGCCAGCTCATCGACAGGCCCGAGGGGCTACACCTTC. It yields the protein CASSSTGPRGYTF.

This chain links TRBV4-3 with TRBJ2-5; 7 bases map to TRBD1. CDR1 LGHNA and CDR2 YSLEER come from the germline V gene. The trim removed 1 base at V and 2 bases at J, leaving 4 bases unmatched. This CDR3 region has 15 residues. The CDR3 bases are TGCGCCAGCAGCCAAGGAGTGGGACAGCAAGAGACCCAGTACTTC. Its translation: CASSQGVGQQETQYF.

In this sample, this clonotype turned up many times. The chain recombines TRBV6-2 or TRBV6-3 with TRBJ2-5, with 8 nucleotides matching TRBD2. In germline, CDR1 is MNHEY, CDR2 SVGEGT. CDR3 size: 15 residues. The V and J ends lost 0 bases and 3 bases, in that order; junction bases with no gene match: 3. As DNA, the CDR3 is TGTGCCAGCAGTTACTCAGGACTAGCCGAAGAGACCCAGTACTTC. Residues: CASSYSGLAEETQYF.

The chain uses TRBV5-1 and TRBJ2-5; 7 positions agree with TRBD2. The CDR3 totals 15 residues. Germline V gene data show CDR1 as SGHRS and CDR2 as YFSETQ. J gave up 5 bases and V 3 bases, and 10 bases lay outside the gene matches. The CDR3 bases are TGCGCCAGCAGCTCCGGACTAGAAGGGTTGGAGACCCAGTACTTC. Amino acids: CASSSGLEGLETQYF.

This clonotype has a handful of counts. The CDR3 reads CASTPGQISGYTF. In DNA, the CDR3 is TGTGCCAGCACCCCGGGGCAGATCTCTGGCTACACCTTC. The chain carries TRBV6-1 and TRBJ1-2, with a weak D call TRBD1 (5 bases). The germline CDR1 and CDR2 sequences are MNHNS and SASEGT. The V end lost 7 bases, the J end lost 7 bases, and 16 bases lay between the germline ends. The CDR3 is 13 amino acids.

The gene calls are TRBV5-1 and TRBJ2-2; 8 bases line up with TRBD1. CDR3 length equals 15 residues. Germline lookup yields CDR1 SGHRS and CDR2 YFSETQ. Germline trimming cut 5 bases from V and 4 bases from J; bases unmatched to any gene: 7. CDR3 in amino acids: CASRQGTGGTGELFF. In DNA form, the CDR3 reads TGCGCCAGCAGGCAGGGGACAGGAGGCACCGGGGAGCTGTTTTTT.

This clonotype was observed a handful of times. The chain is built from TRBV11-2 and TRBJ1-2, with D possibly TRBD1 on 6 matching bases. The length of the CDR3 is 15 residues. V was pared by 5 bases and J by 4 bases, with 17 bases between. Germline CDR1 and CDR2: SGHAT and FQNNGV. Here the CDR3 reads CASSPPTGAAYGYTF. The CDR3 coding sequence is TGTGCCAGCAGCCCTCCGACAGGAGCGGCCTATGGCTACACCTTC.

The gene calls are TRBV10-3 and TRBJ1-1, with D hard to call. CDR1 is ENHRY, CDR2 SYGVKD, per germline. This CDR3 has 14 residues. Deletions cut 6 bases from V and 1 base from J, with 12 bases between. CDR3: CAISISRENTEAFF. The CDR3 nucleotides are TGTGCCATCAGCATTTCCCGGGAGAACACTGAAGCTTTCTTT.

V and J are TRBV5-5 and TRBJ2-1, with 10 bases that match TRBD2. Trimming cost V 1 base and J 9 bases; bases outside gene matches: 10. Per germline, CDR1 SGHKS and CDR2 YYEKEE (reference sequence). The CDR3 totals 16 residues. The CDR3 region has the DNA TGTGCCAGCAGCTTGTCCCCGCTAGCGGGGGTCTCTGAGCAGTTCTTC. Residues: CASSLSPLAGVSEQFF.

This clonotype appeared a few times. The chain's CDR3 is CSVGFSGSQETQYF. The CDR3 DNA reads as TGCAGCGTTGGTTTTAGCGGGAGTCAAGAGACCCAGTACTTC. The rearrangement joins TRBV29-1 to TRBJ2-5, with 9 bases lining up with TRBD2. The J segment lost 2 bases and the V segment lost 4 bases, leaving 5 bases of the junction unmatched. Germline assignment: CDR1 SQVTM and CDR2 ANQGSEA. The CDR3 length is 14 residues.